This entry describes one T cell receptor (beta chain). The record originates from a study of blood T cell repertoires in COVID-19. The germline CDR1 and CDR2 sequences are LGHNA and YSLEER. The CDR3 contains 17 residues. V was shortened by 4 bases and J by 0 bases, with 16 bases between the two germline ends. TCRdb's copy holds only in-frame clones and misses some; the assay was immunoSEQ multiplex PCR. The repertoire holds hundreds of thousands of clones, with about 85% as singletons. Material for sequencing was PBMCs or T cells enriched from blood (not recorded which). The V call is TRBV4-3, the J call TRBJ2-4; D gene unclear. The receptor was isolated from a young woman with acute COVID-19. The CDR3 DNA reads TGCGCCAGCAGCCCTACCGCGGATACCTTAGCCAAAAACATTCAGTACTTC. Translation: CASSPTADTLAKNIQYF.